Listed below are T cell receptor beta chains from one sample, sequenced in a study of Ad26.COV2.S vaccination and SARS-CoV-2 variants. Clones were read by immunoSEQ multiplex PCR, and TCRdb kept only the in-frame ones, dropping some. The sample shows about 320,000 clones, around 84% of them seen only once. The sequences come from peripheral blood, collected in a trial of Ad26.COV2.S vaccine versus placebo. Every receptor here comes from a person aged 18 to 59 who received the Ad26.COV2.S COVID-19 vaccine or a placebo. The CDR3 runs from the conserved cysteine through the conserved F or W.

CDR3 protein: CASSPQNSDPNTGELFF
J gene: TRBJ2-2
V gene: TRBV18

CDR3 protein: CASSRPTGGTEDTQYF
J gene: TRBJ2-3
V gene: TRBV5-4

CDR3 protein: CASSNISTRGQGCDQPQHF
J gene: TRBJ1-5
V gene: TRBV19

CDR3 protein: CASSQIWVAGITDTQYF
J gene: TRBJ2-3
V gene: TRBV3-1/TRBV3-2

CDR3 protein: CAFRTPLYEQYF
J gene: TRBJ2-7
V gene: TRBV30

CDR3 protein: CASSLGQGVEGYTF
J gene: TRBJ1-2
V gene: TRBV5-1

CDR3 protein: CASSYSRNQQQYF
J gene: TRBJ2-7
V gene: TRBV6-5

CDR3 protein: CASSQVGSTGELFF
J gene: TRBJ2-2
V gene: TRBV4-1

CDR3 protein: CASSLALGVGEDTF
J gene: TRBJ1-2
V gene: TRBV5-4

CDR3 protein: CASRSKPSGISYNEQFF
J gene: TRBJ2-1
V gene: TRBV7-2

CDR3 protein: CASSQPPRVDRWKNSPLHF
J gene: TRBJ1-6
V gene: TRBV4-2

CDR3 protein: CASSLRRGYGYTF
J gene: TRBJ1-2
V gene: TRBV27

CDR3 protein: CASSPRQRLYGYTF
J gene: TRBJ1-2
V gene: TRBV7-2

CDR3 protein: CATRQGPLAKNIQYF
J gene: TRBJ2-4
V gene: TRBV6-5

CDR3 protein: CASSRVGTGTSGYTF
J gene: TRBJ1-2
V gene: TRBV2

CDR3 protein: CAISVGRVASPLHF
J gene: TRBJ1-6
V gene: TRBV10-3

CDR3 protein: CASSLQGLQETQYF
J gene: TRBJ2-5
V gene: TRBV5-1

CDR3 protein: CASSPSNRVNEQFF
J gene: TRBJ2-1
V gene: TRBV5-1

CDR3 protein: CASSQDSLAAISTDTQYF
J gene: TRBJ2-3
V gene: TRBV3-1/TRBV3-2

CDR3 protein: CASSRNVGNQPQHF
J gene: TRBJ1-5
V gene: TRBV4-3

CDR3 protein: CASSAPKNTGELFF
J gene: TRBJ2-2
V gene: TRBV3-1/TRBV3-2

CDR3 protein: CASSLAGQRTDTQYF
J gene: TRBJ2-3
V gene: TRBV5-6

CDR3 protein: CASSSGGPGYGYTF
J gene: TRBJ1-2
V gene: TRBV7-3

CDR3 protein: CASSFFKSQPTYEQYF
J gene: TRBJ2-7
V gene: TRBV6-5

CDR3 protein: CASSLGASGNTEAFF
J gene: TRBJ1-1
V gene: TRBV5-6

CDR3 protein: CASSVGRGELFF
J gene: TRBJ2-2
V gene: TRBV7-6

CDR3 protein: CASSLIAKLAGGRGYEQYF
J gene: TRBJ2-7
V gene: TRBV7-2

CDR3 protein: CASSLISYEQYF
J gene: TRBJ2-7
V gene: TRBV7-8

CDR3 protein: CASSLGQSGGGYEQYF
J gene: TRBJ2-7
V gene: TRBV14

CDR3 protein: CASRPGALTEAFF
J gene: TRBJ1-1
V gene: TRBV6-5

CDR3 protein: CASSWSNQPQHF
J gene: TRBJ1-5
V gene: TRBV6-2/TRBV6-3

CDR3 protein: CASSPLAGQGDYGYTF
J gene: TRBJ1-2
V gene: TRBV18

CDR3 protein: CASSPRQGTSYEQYF
J gene: TRBJ2-7
V gene: TRBV5-1

CDR3 protein: CASTQFMNTEAFF
J gene: TRBJ1-1
V gene: TRBV19

CDR3 protein: CASSLLGGEVQETQYF
J gene: TRBJ2-5
V gene: TRBV7-2

CDR3 protein: CASSLFGHRGTEAFF
J gene: TRBJ1-1
V gene: TRBV14

CDR3 protein: CASSRNLNTGELFF
J gene: TRBJ2-2
V gene: TRBV7-2

CDR3 protein: CASSSRPSGETQYF
J gene: TRBJ2-5
V gene: TRBV7-9

CDR3 protein: CASSEVVAGYTGELFF
J gene: TRBJ2-2
V gene: TRBV2

CDR3 protein: CASSSTFSEQYF
J gene: TRBJ2-7
V gene: TRBV5-4

CDR3 protein: CASSEESSSNQPQHF
J gene: TRBJ1-5
V gene: TRBV2

CDR3 protein: CASSPGGAVDSPLHF
J gene: TRBJ1-6
V gene: TRBV5-1

CDR3 protein: CASSYSWQGNGYTF
J gene: TRBJ1-2
V gene: TRBV6-5

CDR3 protein: CASSYTGTYYGYTF
J gene: TRBJ1-2
V gene: TRBV19

CDR3 protein: CASSQDPDPQLNTEAFF
J gene: TRBJ1-1
V gene: TRBV4-1